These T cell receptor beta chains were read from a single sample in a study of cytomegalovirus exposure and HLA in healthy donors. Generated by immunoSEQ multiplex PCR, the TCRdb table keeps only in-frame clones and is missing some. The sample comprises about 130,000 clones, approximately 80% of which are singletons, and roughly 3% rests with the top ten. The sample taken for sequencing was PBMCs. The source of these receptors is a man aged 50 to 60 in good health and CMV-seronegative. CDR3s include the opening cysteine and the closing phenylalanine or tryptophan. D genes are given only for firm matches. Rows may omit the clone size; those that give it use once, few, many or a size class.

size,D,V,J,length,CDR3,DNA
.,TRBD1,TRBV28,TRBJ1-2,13,CASGDRADYGYTF,TGTGCCAGCGGCGACAGGGCGGACTATGGCTACACCTTC
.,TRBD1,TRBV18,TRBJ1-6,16,CASSPRGTGLDSPLHF,TGTGCCAGCTCACCCCGAGGGACAGGGCTAGATTCACCCCTCCACTTT
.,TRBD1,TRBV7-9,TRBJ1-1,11,CASSWDREAFF,TGTGCCAGCAGCTGGGACAGGGAGGCTTTCTTT
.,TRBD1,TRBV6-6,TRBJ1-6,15,CASSSTGDFSSPLHF,TGTGCCAGCAGCTCGACAGGGGACTTTAGTTCACCCCTCCACTTT
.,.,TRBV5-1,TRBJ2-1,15,CASSLVYGGYNEQFF,TGCGCCAGCAGCTTGGTGTACGGTGGCTACAATGAGCAGTTCTTC
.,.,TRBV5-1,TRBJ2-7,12,CASSPPGYEQYF,TGCGCCAGCAGCCCCCCCGGGTACGAGCAGTACTTC
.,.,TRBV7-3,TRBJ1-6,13,CASSSVYNSPLHF,TGTGCCAGCAGCTCAGTCTATAATTCACCCCTCCACTTT
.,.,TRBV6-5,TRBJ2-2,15,CARRTGTTNTGELFF,TGTGCCCGAAGGACAGGGACTACGAACACCGGGGAGCTGTTTTTT
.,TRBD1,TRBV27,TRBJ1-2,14,CASSFRQGAFGYTF,TGTGCCAGCAGTTTTAGGCAGGGGGCGTTTGGCTACACCTTC
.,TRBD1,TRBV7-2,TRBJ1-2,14,CASSSPTGVYGYTF,TGTGCCAGCAGCTCCCCGACAGGGGTCTATGGCTACACCTTC
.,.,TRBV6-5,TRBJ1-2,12,CASSLGPYGYTF,TGTGCCAGCAGCCTAGGTCCGTATGGCTACACCTTC
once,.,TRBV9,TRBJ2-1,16,CASSVVGVSSYNEQFF,TGTGCCAGCAGCGTAGTAGGGGTTAGTTCCTACAATGAGCAGTTCTTC
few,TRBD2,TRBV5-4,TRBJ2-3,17,CASSPNTSGESTDTQYF,TGTGCCAGCAGCCCCAATACTAGCGGGGAGAGCACAGATACGCAGTATTTT
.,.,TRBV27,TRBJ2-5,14,CASTAQGSQETQYF,TGTGCCAGCACCGCTCAGGGCTCCCAAGAGACCCAGTACTTC
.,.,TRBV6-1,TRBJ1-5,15,CASKEIAGPNQPQHF,TGTGCCAGCAAGGAGATAGCGGGACCCAATCAGCCCCAGCATTTT
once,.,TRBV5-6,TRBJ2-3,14,CASSLRHRTDTQYF,TGTGCCAGCAGCCTGAGACATCGAACCGATACGCAGTATTTT